This T cell receptor (beta chain) was documented in a study of T cells in Graves' hyperthyroidism and ophthalmopathy. Overall study: Before any treatment, at initial diagnosis, peripheral blood was collected.

On this clonotype itself: What it binds is unknown.

The CDR3 has 14 amino acids. Losses at the gene ends were 8 bases for V and 5 bases for J; bases not matched to a gene: 8. Duration under 3 months, a NOSPECS grade of at least 4, and a Clinical Activity Score of at least 3 characterized the ophthalmopathy patients. There were TCR beta CDR3 regions amplified from RNA transcripts. Primed by the HTBI set, a first-round RT-PCR was run on the TCR CDR3. TCRdb analysed the multiplex PCR reads with MiXCR anew, one entry per CDR3 protein. The sample records nearly 250,000 distinct CDR3 sequences, approximately 25% being singletons. General study points: Blood shared most expanded thyroid clonotypes above 0.001. Stable hyperthyroidism was told apart from ophthalmopathy by a model built on 13 V-J features.

This sequence originates from a woman aged 40 to 50 with Graves' ophthalmopathy. The sequenced material came from blood. The chain employs TRBV12-3 or TRBV12-4 and TRBJ2-7, with TRBD2 identical over 11 bases. The CDR3 region is CASSDSGRAHEQYF. The CDR3 DNA follows: TGTGCCAGCTCCGATAGCGGGAGGGCCCACGAGCAGTACTTC.